This TCR beta chain stems from a study of T-cell reconstitution after alpha-beta-depleted transplantation in children. The CDR3 spans 17 residues. With V trimmed by 3 bases and J by 7 bases, 10 bases remained unmatched. Preparation of the TCRbeta library was carried out with unique molecular identifiers. TCRdb reprocessed the PCR reads via MiXCR and lists one record per CDR3 protein. The profile shows hundreds of thousands of distinct CDR3 sequences, 15% to 20% of them singletons. This sequence originates from a male patient younger than 18 who had a stem cell transplant for acute lymphoblastic leukemia, so the T cells may come from the graft donor. This chain joins TRBV12-3 or TRBV12-4 and TRBJ2-1, with TRBD2 matching 12 bases. Sequenced here: PBMCs, mostly from graft donor cells, sampled 360 days after TCRalphabeta/CD19-depleted stem cell transplant. In nucleotides, the CDR3 is TGTGCCAGCAGTTTGGGACGACTAGCGGGAGTGGGAAATGAGCAGTTCTTC. Translating gives CASSLGRLAGVGNEQFF.